The entry below gives a single T cell receptor (beta chain) sequence along with its context. What it binds is not known. The CDR3 runs 17 residues. V lost 4 bases and J 1 base, leaving 19 bases between the germline ends. In germline, CDR1 is SGHRS, CDR2 YFSETQ. The data belong to a study of T cells in Graves' hyperthyroidism and ophthalmopathy. Study-level information: Peripheral blood draws took place at initial diagnosis, ahead of any treatment.

Newly diagnosed patients aged 18 to 65 had hyperthyroidism of under 2 months' duration. Under 12 ml fresh peripheral blood yielded the PBMCs. Regarding the study as a whole: Among thyroid clonotypes expanded above 0.001, most also appeared in blood.

RNA transcripts yielded amplified TCR beta CDR3 regions. The study used the HTBI primer set for a first-round RT-PCR of the TCR CDR3. MiXCR, applied by TCRdb to the multiplex PCR reads, yields one record per CDR3 protein. The sample holds about 400,000 distinct CDR3 sequences, roughly 15% seen once. This TCR came from a woman aged 18-29 years with Graves' hyperthyroidism. The chain recombines TRBV5-1 with TRBJ2-3; tentatively, D is TRBD2 (6 bases). The sequenced sample was blood. CDR3 region: CASSRLSRGTGTDTQYF. The CDR3 DNA sequence: TGCGCCAGCAGCAGATTGTCGCGGGGAACCGGCACAGATACGCAGTATTTT.